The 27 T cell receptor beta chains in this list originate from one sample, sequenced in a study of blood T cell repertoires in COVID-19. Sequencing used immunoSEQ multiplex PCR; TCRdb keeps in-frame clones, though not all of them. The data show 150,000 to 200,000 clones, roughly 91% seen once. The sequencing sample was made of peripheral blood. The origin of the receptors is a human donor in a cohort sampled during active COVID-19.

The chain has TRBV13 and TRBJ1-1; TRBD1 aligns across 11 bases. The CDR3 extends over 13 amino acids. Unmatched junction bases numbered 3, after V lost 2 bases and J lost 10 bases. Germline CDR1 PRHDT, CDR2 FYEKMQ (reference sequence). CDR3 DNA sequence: TGTGCCAGCAGCTTAAGGGACAGGGGGGGAGCTTTCTTT. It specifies CASSLRDRGGAFF. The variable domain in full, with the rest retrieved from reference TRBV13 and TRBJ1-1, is AAGVIQSPRHLIKEKRETATLKCYPIPRHDTVYWYQQGPGQDPQFLISFYEKMQSDKGSIPDRFSAQQFSDYHSELNMSSLELGDSALYFCASSLRDRGGAFFGQGTRLTVV.

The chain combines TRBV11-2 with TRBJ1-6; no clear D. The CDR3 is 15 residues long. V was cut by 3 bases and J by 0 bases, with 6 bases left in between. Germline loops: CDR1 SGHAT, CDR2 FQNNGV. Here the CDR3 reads CASSLESSYNSPLHF. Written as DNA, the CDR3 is TGTGCCAGCAGCTTGGAGTCCTCCTATAATTCACCCCTCCACTTT.

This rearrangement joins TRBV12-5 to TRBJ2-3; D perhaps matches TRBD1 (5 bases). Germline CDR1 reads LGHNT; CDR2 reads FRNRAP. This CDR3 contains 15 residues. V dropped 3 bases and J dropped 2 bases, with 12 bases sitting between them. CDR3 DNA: TGTGCTAGTGGTTTCTCGCGGACACTCACAGATACGCAGTATTTT. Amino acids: CASGFSRTLTDTQYF.

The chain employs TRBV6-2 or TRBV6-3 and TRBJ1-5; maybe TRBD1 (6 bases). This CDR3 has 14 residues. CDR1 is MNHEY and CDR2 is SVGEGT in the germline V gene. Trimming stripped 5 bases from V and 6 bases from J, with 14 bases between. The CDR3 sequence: CASSMTGVSQPQHF. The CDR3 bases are TGTGCCAGCAGTATGACAGGAGTTAGTCAGCCCCAGCATTTT.

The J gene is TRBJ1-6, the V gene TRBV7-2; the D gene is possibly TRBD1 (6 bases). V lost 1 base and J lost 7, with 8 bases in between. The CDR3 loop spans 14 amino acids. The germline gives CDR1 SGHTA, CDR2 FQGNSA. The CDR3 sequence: CASSLGTENSPLHF. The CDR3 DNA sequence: TGTGCCAGCAGCTTAGGGACAGAAAATTCACCCCTCCACTTT.

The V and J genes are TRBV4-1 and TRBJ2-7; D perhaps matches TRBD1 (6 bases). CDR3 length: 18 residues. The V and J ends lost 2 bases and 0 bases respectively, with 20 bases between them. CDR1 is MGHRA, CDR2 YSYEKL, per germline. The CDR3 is CASSQSKGSRGYSYEQYF. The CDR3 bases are TGCGCCAGCAGCCAATCGAAGGGATCCAGGGGCTACTCCTACGAGCAGTACTTC.

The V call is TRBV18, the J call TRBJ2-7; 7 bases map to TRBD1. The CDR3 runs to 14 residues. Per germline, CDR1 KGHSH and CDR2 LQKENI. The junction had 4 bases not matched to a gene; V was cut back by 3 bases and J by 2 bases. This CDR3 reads CASSPGTVTYEQYF. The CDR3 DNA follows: TGTGCCAGCTCACCCGGGACAGTTACCTACGAGCAGTACTTC.

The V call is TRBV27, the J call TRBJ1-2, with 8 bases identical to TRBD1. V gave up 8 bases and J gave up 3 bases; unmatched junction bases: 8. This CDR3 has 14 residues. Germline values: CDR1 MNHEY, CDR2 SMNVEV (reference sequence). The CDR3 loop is CASRRQGMDYGYTF. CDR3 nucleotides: TGTGCCAGCCGACGACAGGGGATGGACTATGGCTACACCTTC.

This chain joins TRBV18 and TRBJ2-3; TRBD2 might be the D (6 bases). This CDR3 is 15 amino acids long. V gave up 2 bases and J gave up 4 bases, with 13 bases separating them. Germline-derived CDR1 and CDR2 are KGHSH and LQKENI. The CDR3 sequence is CASSPLEGFADTQYF. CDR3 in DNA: TGTGCCAGCTCACCATTGGAGGGGTTCGCAGATACGCAGTATTTT.

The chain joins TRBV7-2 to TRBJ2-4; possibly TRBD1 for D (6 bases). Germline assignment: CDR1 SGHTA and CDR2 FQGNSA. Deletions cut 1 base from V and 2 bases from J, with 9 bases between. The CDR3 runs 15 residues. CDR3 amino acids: CASSLEDSPKNIQYF. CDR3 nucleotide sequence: TGTGCCAGCAGCTTAGAGGACAGCCCCAAAAACATTCAGTACTTC.

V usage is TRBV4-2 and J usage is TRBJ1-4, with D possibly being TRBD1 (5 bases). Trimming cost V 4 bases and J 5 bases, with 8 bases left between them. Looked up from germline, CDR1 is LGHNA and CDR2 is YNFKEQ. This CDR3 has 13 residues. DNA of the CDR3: TGTGCCAGCAGCCCGACAGCGAATGAAAAACTGTTTTTT. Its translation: CASSPTANEKLFF.

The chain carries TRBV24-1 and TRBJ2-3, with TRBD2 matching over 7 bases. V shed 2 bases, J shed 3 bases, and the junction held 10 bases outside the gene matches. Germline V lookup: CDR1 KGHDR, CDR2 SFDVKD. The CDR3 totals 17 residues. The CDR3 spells CATSDSGGSSWTDTQYF. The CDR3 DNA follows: TGTGCCACCAGTGATTCGGGCGGGAGTAGTTGGACAGATACGCAGTATTTT.

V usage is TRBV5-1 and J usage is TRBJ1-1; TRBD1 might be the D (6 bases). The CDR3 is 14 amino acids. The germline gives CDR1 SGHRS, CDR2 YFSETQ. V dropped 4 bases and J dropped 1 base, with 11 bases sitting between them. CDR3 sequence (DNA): TGCGCCAGCAGCCTTAGGACAGCGAACACTGAAGCTTTCTTT. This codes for CASSLRTANTEAFF.

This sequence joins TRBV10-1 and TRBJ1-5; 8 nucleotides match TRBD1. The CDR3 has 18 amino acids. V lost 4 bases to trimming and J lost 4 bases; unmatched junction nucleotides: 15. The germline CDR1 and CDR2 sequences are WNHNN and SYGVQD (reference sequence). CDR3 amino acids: CASSVLGGPDRANQPQHF. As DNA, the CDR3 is TGCGCCAGCAGTGTTTTGGGTGGACCGGACAGGGCAAATCAGCCCCAGCATTTT.

CDR3 in amino acids: CASSESGTRSYEQYF. The CDR3 DNA reads as TGCGCCAGCAGTGAGTCTGGGACTAGATCCTACGAGCAGTACTTC. The V gene is TRBV10-1, the J gene TRBJ2-7, with TRBD2 matching 8 bases. J was trimmed by 1 base and V by 0 bases; bases with no gene match: 2. CDR1 and CDR2 (germline): WNHNN, SYGVQD (reference sequence). The CDR3 length is 15 residues.

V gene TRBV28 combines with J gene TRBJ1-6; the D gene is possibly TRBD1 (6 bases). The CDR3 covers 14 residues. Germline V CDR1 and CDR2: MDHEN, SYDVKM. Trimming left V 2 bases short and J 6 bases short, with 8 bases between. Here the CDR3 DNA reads TGTGCCAGCAGTTTAGTACAGGGTAATTCACCCCTCCACTTT. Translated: CASSLVQGNSPLHF.

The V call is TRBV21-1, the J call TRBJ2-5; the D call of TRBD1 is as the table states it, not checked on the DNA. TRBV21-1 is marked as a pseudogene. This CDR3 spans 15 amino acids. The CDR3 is CASSTRDTAQETQYF. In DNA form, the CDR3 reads TGTGCCAGCAGCACACGGGACACTGCTCAAGAGACCCAGTACTTC.

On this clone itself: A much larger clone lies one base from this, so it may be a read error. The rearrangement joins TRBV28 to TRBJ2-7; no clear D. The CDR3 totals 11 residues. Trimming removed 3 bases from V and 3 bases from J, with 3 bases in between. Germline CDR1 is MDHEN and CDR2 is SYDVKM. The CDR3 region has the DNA TGTGCCAGCAGTTTCGGCTACGAGCAGTACTTC. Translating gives CASSFGYEQYF. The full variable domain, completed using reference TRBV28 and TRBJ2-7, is DVKVTQSSRYLVKRTGEKVFLECVQDMDHENMFWYRQDPGLGLRLIYFSYDVKMKEKGDIPEGYSVSREKKERFSLILESASTNQTSMYLCASSFGYEQYFGPGTRLTVT.

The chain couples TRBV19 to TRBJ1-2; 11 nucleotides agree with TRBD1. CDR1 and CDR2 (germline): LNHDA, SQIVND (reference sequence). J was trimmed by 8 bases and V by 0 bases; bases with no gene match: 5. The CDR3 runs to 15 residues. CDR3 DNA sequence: TGTGCCAGTAGTATAGAGGGACAGGGGGTGTACGGCTACACCTTC. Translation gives CASSIEGQGVYGYTF.

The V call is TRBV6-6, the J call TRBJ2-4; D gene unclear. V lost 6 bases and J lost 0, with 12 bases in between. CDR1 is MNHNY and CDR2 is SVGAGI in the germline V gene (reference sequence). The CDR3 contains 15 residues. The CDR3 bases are TGTGCCAGCAGCCCCGCCGGGTTAGCCAAAAACATTCAGTACTTC. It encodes CASSPAGLAKNIQYF.

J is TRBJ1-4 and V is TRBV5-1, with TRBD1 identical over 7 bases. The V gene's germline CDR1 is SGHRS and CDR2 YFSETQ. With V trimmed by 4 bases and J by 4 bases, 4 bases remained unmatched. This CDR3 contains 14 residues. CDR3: CASSPTGLNEKLFF. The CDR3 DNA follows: TGCGCCAGCAGCCCGACAGGGCTTAATGAAAAACTGTTTTTT.

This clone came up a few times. This chain's CDR3 is CASSFSSSNEQFF. The DNA of the CDR3 is TGTGCCAGCAGTTTCTCCTCTAGCAATGAGCAGTTCTTC. V is TRBV12-3 or TRBV12-4 and J is TRBJ2-1; D not certain. This CDR3 contains 13 residues. Deletions cut 3 bases from V and 6 bases from J, with 9 bases between.

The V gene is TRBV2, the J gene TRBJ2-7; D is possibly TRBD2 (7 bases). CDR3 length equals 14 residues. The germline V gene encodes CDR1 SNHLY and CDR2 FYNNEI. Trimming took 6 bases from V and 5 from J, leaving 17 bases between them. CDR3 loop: CASSGGQGVHEQYF. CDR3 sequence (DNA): TGTGCCAGCAGCGGGGGGCAGGGTGTCCACGAGCAGTACTTC.

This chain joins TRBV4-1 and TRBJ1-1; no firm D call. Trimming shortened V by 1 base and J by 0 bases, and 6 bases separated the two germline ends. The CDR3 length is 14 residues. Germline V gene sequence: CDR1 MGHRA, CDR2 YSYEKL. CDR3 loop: CASSQVSLNTEAFF. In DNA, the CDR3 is TGCGCCAGCAGCCAAGTTAGCCTGAACACTGAAGCTTTCTTT.

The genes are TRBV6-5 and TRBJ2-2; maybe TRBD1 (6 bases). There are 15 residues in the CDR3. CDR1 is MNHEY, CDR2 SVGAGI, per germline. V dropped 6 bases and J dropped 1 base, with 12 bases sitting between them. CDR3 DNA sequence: TGTGCCAGCAGAATTACACAGGGGAACACCGGGGAGCTGTTTTTT. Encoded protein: CASRITQGNTGELFF.

The DNA for the CDR3 is TGTGCCAGCAGCCGGGGAGGGACTGAAGCTTTCTTT. It yields the protein CASSRGGTEAFF. This chain uses TRBV12-3 or TRBV12-4 with TRBJ1-1; D gene uncertain. V was trimmed by 6 bases and J by 5 bases, leaving 10 bases between them. The CDR3 runs 12 residues.

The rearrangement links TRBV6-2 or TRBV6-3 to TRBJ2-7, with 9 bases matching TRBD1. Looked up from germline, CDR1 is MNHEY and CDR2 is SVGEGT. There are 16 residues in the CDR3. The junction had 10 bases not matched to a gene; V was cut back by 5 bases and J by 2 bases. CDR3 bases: TGTGCCAGCAGTCATATTCCGGGACAGGGTACCTACGAGCAGTACTTC. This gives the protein CASSHIPGQGTYEQYF.